The source of this T cell receptor beta chain is a study of T cell therapy after organ transplantation. Turning to the study itself: T cells were expanded approximately 2 weeks with 30 CMV class I/II epitopes. Study observations and caveats: Nonresponder repertoires showed strong pretherapy expansions, barely changing post-therapy. Few nonresponder expansions may reflect low coverage from poor CD8+ yield.

The assay was immunoSEQ multiplex PCR, and TCRdb's table has in-frame clones only and misses some. The sample lists approximately 1,200 clones, 63% seen once, with 40% to 50% in the top ten. Time point defined: 20-29 weeks after completion of therapy. This clone showed up just a few times. The antigen remains unidentified. Germline V gene lookup returns CDR1 MNHEY and CDR2 SMNVEV (reference sequence). The ends were cut back, 5 bases at V and 0 bases at J, with 11 bases in the middle. CDR3 length: 15 residues. The receptor's source is a human patient who had received a solid organ transplant and had CMV disease. Some T cells may arise from the graft donor. Source: CD8+ T cells from blood, taken after autologous CMV-specific T cell therapy. The chain carries TRBV27 and TRBJ1-5, with no clear D. Here the CDR3 reads CASSSRGSSNQPQHF. Here the CDR3 DNA reads TGTGCCAGCAGTAGCCGGGGATCTAGCAATCAGCCCCAGCATTTT.